Listed here are 18 T cell receptor beta chains from one sample, sequenced in a study of radiotherapy plus CTLA-4 blockade in lung cancer (dated by TCRdb to 2017 to 2018). Library preparation used the immunoSEQ multiplex PCR assay. TCRdb limited this immuneACCESS table to in-frame rearrangements with V and J called. A share of clones is missing; checked studies link under half to unresolved V genes, and the rest is unexplained. For this sample there are tens of thousands of clones; around 70% appear just once. Roughly 4.5% of the sample belongs to the ten largest clones. The sequences come from peripheral blood, collected from a patient treated with radiotherapy plus ipilimumab. These receptors were taken from a human donor with non-small cell lung cancer whose response to radiotherapy plus ipilimumab could not be evaluated.

The chain recombines TRBV7-8 with TRBJ1-5; D call uncertain. CDR1 and CDR2 (germline): SGHVS, FQNEAQ. The CDR3 covers 13 residues. V was trimmed by 3 bases and J by 8 bases, leaving 11 bases between them. The CDR3 DNA sequence: TGTGCCAGCAGCTTCGGTCCCCTTGAGCCCCAGCATTTT. Its translation: CASSFGPLEPQHF.

The gene calls are TRBV2 and TRBJ2-1; 10 bases map to TRBD2. Losses at the gene ends were 4 bases for V and 7 bases for J; bases not matched to a gene: 7. The CDR3 is 15 amino acids. Germline V gene lookup returns CDR1 SNHLY and CDR2 FYNNEI. Here the CDR3 reads CASSALAGDTNEQFF. The CDR3 DNA reads as TGTGCCAGCAGTGCTCTAGCGGGAGATACGAATGAGCAGTTCTTC.

This clone was recorded only once. The chain uses TRBV18 and TRBJ2-7, with 9 bases that match TRBD1. Per germline, CDR1 KGHSH and CDR2 LQKENI. The CDR3 is made up of 16 amino acids. The V and J ends lost 2 bases and 6 bases, in that order; junction bases with no gene match: 11. CDR3 protein: CASSPRTGGTWSEQYF. The CDR3 region has the DNA TGTGCCAGCTCACCAAGAACAGGGGGCACTTGGAGCGAGCAGTACTTC. The full variable domain, in which reference TRBV18 and TRBJ2-7 provide the parts outside the CDR3, is NAGVMQNPRHLVRRRGQEARLRCSPMKGHSHVYWYRQLPEEGLKFMVYLQKENIIDESGMPKERFSAEFPKEGPSILRIQQVVRGDSAAYFCASSPRTGGTWSEQYFGPGTRLTVT.

The sample holds one count of this clone. In nucleotides, the CDR3 is TGCGCCAGCAGCTTGTCTTCAGGGTTGGCTAACTATGGCTACACCTTC. Encoded protein: CASSLSSGLANYGYTF. The chain is built from TRBV5-1 and TRBJ1-2; D perhaps matches TRBD1 (5 bases). This CDR3 is built from 16 residues. Trimming took 1 base from V and 0 from J, leaving 13 bases between them. Germline V CDR1 and CDR2: SGHRS, YFSETQ.

Worth noting for this clone: One end of the junction fails to match germline, which may point to a read error. The rearrangement links TRBV5-1 to TRBJ2-7, with a tentative D call TRBD2 (6 bases). The V gene's germline CDR1 is SGHRS and CDR2 YFSETQ. The CDR3 is 12 residues long. For the CDR3, the DNA is TGTGCCAGCAGCCCGGGGGTGGGGGTGCAGTACTTC. Translation gives CASSPGVGVQYF.

The chain recombines TRBV7-8 with TRBJ2-2; TRBD2 matches 12 bases. The germline V gene has CDR1 SGHVS and CDR2 FQNEAQ. Losses at the gene ends were 5 bases for V and 6 bases for J; bases not matched to a gene: 4. The CDR3 length is 15 residues. CDR3 amino acids: CASSPASGRAGELFF. DNA for the CDR3: TGTGCCAGCAGCCCCGCTAGCGGGAGGGCCGGGGAGCTGTTTTTT.

This CDR3 reads CASSDRVDYGYTF. CDR3 nucleotides: TGTGCCAGCAGCGACAGGGTTGACTATGGCTACACCTTC. This chain connects TRBV6-1 to TRBJ1-2; 7 bases are shared with TRBD1. Per germline, CDR1 MNHNS and CDR2 SASEGT. The CDR3 sequence is 13 residues long. The V segment lost 6 bases and the J segment 3 bases; nucleotides outside the gene matches: 4.

The chain links TRBV6-5 to TRBJ2-7; 10 bases are shared with TRBD2. The germline CDR1 and CDR2 sequences are MNHEY and SVGAGI. V dropped 5 bases and J dropped 5; count of bases not matched to a gene: 3. This CDR3 region has 13 residues. The CDR3 DNA sequence: TGTGCCAGCAGTCCTAGCGGGAGCAACGAGCAGTACTTC. Translated: CASSPSGSNEQYF.

The chain couples TRBV27 to TRBJ2-5, with 9 bases identical to TRBD1. V dropped 8 bases and J dropped 4; count of bases not matched to a gene: 11. The V gene's germline CDR1 is MNHEY and CDR2 SMNVEV (reference sequence). This CDR3 has 15 amino acids. CDR3 sequence (DNA): TGTGCCAGCTCCCCCGGGACAGGGAATGCAGAGACCCAGTACTTC. Translated, it gives CASSPGTGNAETQYF.

The table lists this clone with a few counts. The genes are TRBV5-4 and TRBJ2-7; D is possibly TRBD1 (6 bases). Germline V gene sequence: CDR1 SGHNT, CDR2 YYREEE (reference sequence). Deletions cut 3 bases from V and 0 bases from J, with 22 bases between. The CDR3 extends over 18 amino acids. In DNA, the CDR3 is TGTGCCAGCAGCTACGAGACAGGACTTTACCCTTCCTCCTACGAGCAGTACTTC. It is translated as CASSYETGLYPSSYEQYF.

V gene TRBV4-1 combines with J gene TRBJ2-7, with D perhaps matching TRBD1 (6 bases). This CDR3 is 15 amino acids long. Germline V gene sequence: CDR1 MGHRA, CDR2 YSYEKL. V was pared by 2 bases and J by 2 bases, with 13 bases between. The CDR3 bases are TGCGCCAGCAGCCAACCCGCCAGGGGAACCTACGAGCAGTACTTC. Its translation: CASSQPARGTYEQYF.

The chain employs TRBV14 and TRBJ2-3; TRBD1 is a possible D gene (7 bases). Trimming shortened V by 4 bases and J by 1 base, and 9 bases separated the two germline ends. The CDR3 loop spans 14 amino acids. Germline CDR1 reads SGHDN; CDR2 reads FVKESK. Here the CDR3 DNA reads TGTGCCAGCAGCCGCAGGGGGGGCACAGATACGCAGTATTTT. Protein: CASSRRGGTDTQYF. The variable domain in full, completed from reference TRBV14 and TRBJ2-3, reads EAGVTQFPSHSVIEKGQTVTLRCDPISGHDNLYWYRRVMGKEIKFLLHFVKESKQDESGMPNNRFLAERTGGTYSTLKVQPAELEDSGVYFCASSRRGGTDTQYFGPGTRLTVL.

This sequence joins TRBV6-1 and TRBJ2-5, with 11 bases matching TRBD2. CDR3 length equals 16 residues. Germline V gene sequence: CDR1 MNHNS, CDR2 SASEGT. V lost 1 base and J lost 4; bases outside the gene matches: 5. CDR3 in DNA: TGTGCCAGCAGTGAAGGGACGACTAGCGGGATAGAGACCCAGTACTTC. This codes for CASSEGTTSGIETQYF.

The chain carries TRBV11-2 and TRBJ2-2; the match to TRBD2 covers 16 bases. CDR1 and CDR2 (germline): SGHAT, FQNNGV. This CDR3 comprises 17 residues. The junction had 2 bases not matched to a gene; V was cut back by 1 base and J by 6 bases. The CDR3 loop is CASSLGGLAGGSGELFF. CDR3 DNA: TGTGCCAGCAGCTTAGGGGGACTAGCGGGAGGGTCCGGGGAGCTGTTTTTT.

The sample holds a few counts of this clone. This CDR3 is CASSETPGAGSPLHF. The CDR3 nucleotides read TGTGCCAGCAGTGAAACCCCAGGGGCAGGTTCACCCCTCCACTTT. This chain joins TRBV6-4 and TRBJ1-6; the D gene is possibly TRBD1 (6 bases). The CDR3 consists of 15 residues. The ends were cut back, 3 bases at V and 9 bases at J, with 15 bases in the middle. Germline CDR1 MRHNA, CDR2 SNTAGT.

The V gene is TRBV7-2, the J gene TRBJ1-1; no clear D. Per the germline V gene, CDR1 is SGHTA and CDR2 is FQGNSA. The CDR3 runs 13 residues. V lost 1 base and J lost 1, with 4 bases in between. The CDR3 region has the DNA TGTGCCAGCAGCTTAGATAAGAACACTGAAGCTTTCTTT. Amino acid sequence: CASSLDKNTEAFF.

There are a few counts of this clone. V gene TRBV2 combines with J gene TRBJ1-5; D unclear. V was trimmed by 8 bases and J by 0 bases, leaving 11 bases between them. The germline gives CDR1 SNHLY, CDR2 FYNNEI. The CDR3 has 14 amino acids. This chain's CDR3 is CASSGVNSNQPQHF. The CDR3 nucleotides read TGTGCCAGCTCAGGCGTCAATAGCAATCAGCCCCAGCATTTT.

This clone has just a few counts. The V gene is TRBV6-6, the J gene TRBJ2-7; TRBD2 is a possible D gene (6 bases). This CDR3 has 13 amino acids. V lost 8 bases to trimming and J lost 2 bases, with 13 bases between them. CDR1 is MNHNY and CDR2 is SVGAGI in the germline V gene (reference sequence). CDR3 sequence: CASRLATPYEQYF. Here the CDR3 DNA reads TGTGCCAGCCGCCTAGCGACCCCCTACGAGCAGTACTTC.